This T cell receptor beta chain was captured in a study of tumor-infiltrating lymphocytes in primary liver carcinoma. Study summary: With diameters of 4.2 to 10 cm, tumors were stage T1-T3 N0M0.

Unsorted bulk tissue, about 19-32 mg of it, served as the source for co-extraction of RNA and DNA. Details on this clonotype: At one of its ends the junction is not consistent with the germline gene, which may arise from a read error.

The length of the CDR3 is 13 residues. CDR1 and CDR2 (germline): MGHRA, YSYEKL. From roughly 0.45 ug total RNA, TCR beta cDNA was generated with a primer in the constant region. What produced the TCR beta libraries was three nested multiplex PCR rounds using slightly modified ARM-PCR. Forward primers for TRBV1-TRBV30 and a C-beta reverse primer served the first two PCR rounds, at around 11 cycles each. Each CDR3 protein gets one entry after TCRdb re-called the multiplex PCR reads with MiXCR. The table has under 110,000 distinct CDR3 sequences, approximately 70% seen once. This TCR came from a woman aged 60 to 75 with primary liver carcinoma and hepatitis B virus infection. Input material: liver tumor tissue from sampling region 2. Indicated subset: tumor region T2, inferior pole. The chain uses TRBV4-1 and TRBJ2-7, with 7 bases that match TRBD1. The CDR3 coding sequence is TGCGCCAGCAGCCAACAGGGGGAATACGAGCAGCACTTC. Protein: CASSQQGEYEQHF.